The rows below give T cell receptor beta chains drawn from one sample of a study of stem cell transplantation in POMP-related autoinflammatory disease. Here immunoSEQ multiplex PCR was the method, and the copy in TCRdb shows in-frame clones only, minus some. Of some 9,400 clones listed, roughly 80% are singletons. The sequences come from CD4+ T cells from PBMCs, collected after stem cell transplantation. The receptors shown here come from a human patient with POMP-related autoinflammation and immune dysregulation (PRAID). Some T cells could come from the graft donor. CDR3s include the opening cysteine and the closing phenylalanine or tryptophan. Clone size appears in some rows only: once, few, many, or a class for an expanded clone.

size: few
V: TRBV2
CDR3: CASNPVGNGELFF

size: NA
V: TRBV7-2
CDR3: CASSSYTGTANSPLHF

size: NA
V: TRBV7-9
CDR3: CASSQPDRGSPLHF

size: NA
V: TRBV11-2
CDR3: CASREIGYGYTF

size: NA
V: TRBV18
CDR3: CASSPEVTQYF

size: NA
V: TRBV19
CDR3: CASSNPLVALAQHF

size: NA
V: TRBV27
CDR3: CASSSLTRELFF

size: NA
V: TRBV7-9
CDR3: CASSGTSGSYYEQYF

size: NA
V: TRBV28
CDR3: CASNLRLGRPNNSPLHF

size: NA
V: TRBV25-1
CDR3: CASSVTGGDGYTF

size: NA
V: TRBV28
CDR3: CASSLWGLAGGYNEQFF

size: NA
V: TRBV15
CDR3: CATSKFPGQGPYEQYF

size: NA
V: TRBV5-1
CDR3: CASSLAAYYGYTF

size: NA
V: TRBV4-1
CDR3: CASSHQNYEQYF

size: NA
V: TRBV5-6
CDR3: CASSELRSATGELFF

size: NA
V: TRBV5-5
CDR3: CASSWGTGGSYEQYF

size: once
V: TRBV5-4
CDR3: CASSLASGQRISYGYTF

size: NA
V: TRBV19
CDR3: CASSIVGAGEQYF

size: few
V: TRBV6-2/TRBV6-3
CDR3: CASSPLYNEQFF

size: NA
V: TRBV13
CDR3: CASSLDFASGSYNEQFF

size: NA
V: TRBV6-5
CDR3: CASSTPAGGPSEQYF

size: NA
V: TRBV6-5
CDR3: CASSYSRGEETQYF

size: once
V: TRBV7-3
CDR3: CASSWTGNTEAFF

size: NA
V: TRBV5-1
CDR3: CASSFRPPEHEAFF

size: NA
V: TRBV7-3
CDR3: CASSLITSGIGDTQYF

size: once
V: TRBV18
CDR3: CASSPPGQGDTEAFF

size: NA
V: TRBV6-6
CDR3: CASLYGASGKYEQYF

size: NA
V: TRBV2
CDR3: CASGRGYSSGNTIYF

size: once
V: TRBV24-1
CDR3: CATRTGDYNEQFF

size: once
V: TRBV14
CDR3: CASSEVGSGRTFNYGYTF

size: NA
V: TRBV5-8
CDR3: CASSLGLAGDTGELFF

size: once
V: TRBV28
CDR3: CASSLLRRDKQFF

size: NA
V: TRBV30
CDR3: CAWGTGDRRTDTQYF